The clone carrying this TCR beta chain was seen repeatedly, ten times or more. The record originates from a study of Graves' ophthalmopathy and Graves' hyperthyroidism. This CDR3 spans 15 amino acids. V shed 0 bases and J 4 bases; nucleotides not matched to a gene: 5. Germline V gives CDR1 LGHNA, CDR2 YNFKEQ. From RNA, the CDR3 regions of TCR beta chains were amplified and sequenced. First-round RT-PCR employed HTBI primers, with a second-round multiplex PCR after it. TCRdb recomputed calls from the multiplex PCR reads with MiXCR, one row per CDR3 protein. The sample includes a few hundred thousand distinct CDR3 sequences, about two fifths of them seen just once.

Sequencing was done on a sample of peripheral blood or thyroid tissue (not recorded which). This receptor was obtained from an adult man with Graves' hyperthyroidism. This sequence joins TRBV4-2 and TRBJ2-5; 7 nucleotides line up with TRBD2. CDR3 DNA sequence: TGTGCCAGCAGCCAAGAATTGGCGGGAGCAGAGACCCAGTACTTC. Translation gives CASSQELAGAETQYF.